This T cell receptor beta chain was captured by sequencing in a study of beta chain features in type 1 diabetes. Study context: Healthy donors, compared against patients, showed similar age, gender and cell yields.

About this clone: Its antigen is as yet unknown.

Every bit of the isolated RNA underwent reverse transcription, so sequencing read expressed TCRB transcripts. Profiled with immunoSEQ multiplex PCR; TCRdb holds only in-frame clones, not every one. The repertoire holds around 360,000 clones, with about 12% as singletons. Study outcomes and limitations: Reads derived from cDNA could over-represent cells showing high TCR expression. Relative to healthy donors, patients appeared to have naive, central memory and Treg TCRB repertoires that were more similar. People with Type 1 diabetes carried modestly yet significantly shorter TCRB CDR3s in all four CD4+ subsets. Patients with type 1 diabetes showed fewer VDJ junction insertions and more deletions.

CDR3 size: 17 residues. The ends lost 9 bases at V and 4 bases at J; junction bases unmatched: 15. CDR1 and CDR2 (germline): SNHLY, FYNNEI. The sample comprised naive CD4+ T cells from blood. The origin of this receptor is a woman between 18 and 30 years old with type 1 diabetes. The chain joins TRBV2 to TRBJ2-1; 10 nucleotides match TRBD1. The CDR3: CASRDRGLAEEYNEQFF. For the CDR3, the DNA is TGTGCCAGTAGAGACAGGGGGCTGGCGGAGGAGTACAATGAGCAGTTCTTC.